A selection of T cell receptor beta chains follows, all from one sample in a study of vaccination and CD4 T cells after COVID-19. For these receptors, no antigen is known. Using its own MiXCR run on the PCR reads, TCRdb lists one record per CDR3 protein. The table has 20,000 to 25,000 distinct CDR3 sequences, 50% to 70% seen once. Sequenced material: CD4+ T cells from blood, cultured in vitro, taken after SARS-CoV-2 vaccination. The receptors were sampled from a human donor who received a COVID-19 vaccine. CDR3s include the opening cysteine and the closing phenylalanine or tryptophan. The D gene is left open where the match is weak. The size of a clone is reported for some rows only, either as once, few or many, or as a class for expanded clones.

TRBV7-9,NA,TRBJ2-3,NA,TGTGCCAGCAGCTTAAGTTCTGGCTCGAGACTCACGGCCACAGATACGCAGTATTTT,CASSLSSGSRLTATDTQYF
TRBV20-1,NA,TRBJ1-6,few,TGCAGTGCTAGCGGGAGGGCCAGCGATTCACCCCTCCACTTT,CSASGRASDSPLHF
TRBV14,NA,TRBJ2-1,NA,TGTGCCAGCAGCCAAGATGCGGAGGGGGGCTATTTAGGGAAACAGTTCTTC,CASSQDAEGGYLGKQFF
TRBV5-1,NA,TRBJ2-7,medium-sized,TGCGCCAGCAGCCCCAGGGGTCACTTCTCCTACGAGCAGTACTTC,CASSPRGHFSYEQYF
TRBV18,NA,TRBJ1-3,NA,TGTGCCAGCTCAGTACAGGGTACGTCTTTGTCTGGAAACACCATATATTTT,CASSVQGTSLSGNTIYF
TRBV12-3/TRBV12-4,NA,TRBJ1-5,NA,TGTGCCAGCAGGGGCCCAGCGGGCAATCAGCCCCAGCATTTT,CASRGPAGNQPQHF
TRBV29-1,NA,TRBJ1-2,NA,TGCAGCGTAACCGCTAGGACAGCCTATGGCTACACCTTC,CSVTARTAYGYTF
TRBV7-9,TRBD1,TRBJ1-4,few,TGTGCCAGCAGCTTAGCCCAGGGGGGTGGCACTAATGAAAAACTGTTTTTT,CASSLAQGGGTNEKLFF
TRBV5-5,NA,TRBJ2-6,NA,TGTGCCAGCAGCCTCCTGTCGGGGGCAGCTGGGGCCAACGTCCTGACTTTC,CASSLLSGAAGANVLTF
TRBV6-1,NA,TRBJ2-2,once,TGTGCCAGCAGAGGGACCCTGAACACCGGGGAGCTGTTTTTT,CASRGTLNTGELFF
TRBV10-3,NA,TRBJ2-7,once,TGTGCCATCAGTGAGTCGCGATACGAGCAGTACTTC,CAISESRYEQYF
TRBV9,NA,TRBJ2-5,NA,TGTGCCAGCAGCGCTCAACTCGGGACCCAGTACTTC,CASSAQLGTQYF
TRBV21-1,NA,TRBJ1-2,NA,TGTGCCAGCAGCACGGCGGGGCCCCTCTACACCTTC,CASSTAGPLYTF
TRBV10-1,NA,TRBJ1-2,NA,TGCGCCAGCAGTGGACCCGGACAGAACAAGGATGGCTACACCTTC,CASSGPGQNKDGYTF
TRBV6-1,NA,TRBJ1-6,few,TGTGCCAGCGGGGAGACACTAAGCTCCTATAATTCACCCCTCCACTTT,CASGETLSSYNSPLHF
TRBV7-2,NA,TRBJ1-2,few,TGTGCCAGCAGCACCCGACAGGCTAACTATGGCTACACCTTC,CASSTRQANYGYTF
TRBV10-3,TRBD2,TRBJ2-1,NA,TGTGCCATCAGGAGCCGGGGACTAGCGGGGGGGCCGGGTAATGAGCAGTTCTTC,CAIRSRGLAGGPGNEQFF
TRBV5-1,NA,TRBJ1-5,NA,TGCGCCAGCAGCTTGGACGGGGGAGTGCAGCAGCCCCAGCATTTT,CASSLDGGVQQPQHF
TRBV6-1,NA,TRBJ1-3,NA,TGTGCCAGCAGTACCAATTGGTCTGGAAACACCATATATTTT,CASSTNWSGNTIYF
TRBV30,TRBD1,TRBJ1-5,NA,TGTGCCTGCAACGACAGGGCAAATCAGCCCCAGCATTTT,CACNDRANQPQHF
TRBV11-2,NA,TRBJ2-3,NA,TGTGCCAGCAGCTTAGACCAGGGGGGGGCGGGGTATACGCAGTATTTT,CASSLDQGGAGYTQYF
TRBV25-1,TRBD1,TRBJ2-3,NA,TGTGCCAGCAGTGATCCACTGACAGGGGGCACTAGCACAGATACGCAGTATTTT,CASSDPLTGGTSTDTQYF
TRBV6-4,NA,TRBJ2-2,NA,TGTGCCAGCAGACCTTCATCAACCGGGGAGCTGTTTTTT,CASRPSSTGELFF
TRBV14,TRBD1,TRBJ2-5,NA,TGTGCCAGCAGCCAAGATCAGGGGGACCAGGACCAAGAGACCCAGTACTTC,CASSQDQGDQDQETQYF